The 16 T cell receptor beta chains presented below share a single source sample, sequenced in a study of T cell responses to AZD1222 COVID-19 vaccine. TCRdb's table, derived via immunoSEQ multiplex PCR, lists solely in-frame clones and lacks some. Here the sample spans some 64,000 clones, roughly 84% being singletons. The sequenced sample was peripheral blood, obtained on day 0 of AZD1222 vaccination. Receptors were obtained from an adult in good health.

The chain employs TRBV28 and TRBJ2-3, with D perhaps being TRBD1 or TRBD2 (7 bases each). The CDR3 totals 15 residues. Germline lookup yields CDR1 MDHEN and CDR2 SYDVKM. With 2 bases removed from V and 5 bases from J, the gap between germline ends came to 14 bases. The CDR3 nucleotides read TGTGCCAGCAGTTTAAGTCAGGGGGGGAAAGATACGCAGTATTTT. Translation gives CASSLSQGGKDTQYF.

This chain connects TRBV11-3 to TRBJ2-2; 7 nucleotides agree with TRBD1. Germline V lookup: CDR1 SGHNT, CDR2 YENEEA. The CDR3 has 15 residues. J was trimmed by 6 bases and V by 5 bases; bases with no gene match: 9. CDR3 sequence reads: CASSQPTGPAGELFF. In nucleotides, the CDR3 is TGTGCCAGCAGCCAACCGACAGGGCCAGCCGGGGAGCTGTTTTTT.

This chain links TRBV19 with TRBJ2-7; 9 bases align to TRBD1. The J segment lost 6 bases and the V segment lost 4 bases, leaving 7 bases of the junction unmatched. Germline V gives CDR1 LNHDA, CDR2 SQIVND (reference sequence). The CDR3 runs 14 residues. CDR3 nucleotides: TGTGCCAGTAGTACCACAGGGGGCTTGCTCGAGCAGTACTTC. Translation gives CASSTTGGLLEQYF.

DNA of the CDR3: TGTGCCAGCAGTTTTCGGTCAAATGCGGGAGGCTACACCTTC. Translation: CASSFRSNAGGYTF. The gene calls are TRBV6-2 or TRBV6-3 and TRBJ1-2; D ambiguous. Per germline, CDR1 MNHEY and CDR2 SVGEGT. There are 14 residues in the CDR3. Trimming took 4 bases from V and 8 from J, leaving 17 bases between them.

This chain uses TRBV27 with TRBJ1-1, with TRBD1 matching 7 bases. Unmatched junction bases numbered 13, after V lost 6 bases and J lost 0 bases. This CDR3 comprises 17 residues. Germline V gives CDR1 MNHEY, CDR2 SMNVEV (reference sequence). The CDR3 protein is CASSYDRVSILNTEAFF. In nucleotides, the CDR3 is TGTGCCAGCAGCTATGACAGGGTGAGCATTTTGAACACTGAAGCTTTCTTT.

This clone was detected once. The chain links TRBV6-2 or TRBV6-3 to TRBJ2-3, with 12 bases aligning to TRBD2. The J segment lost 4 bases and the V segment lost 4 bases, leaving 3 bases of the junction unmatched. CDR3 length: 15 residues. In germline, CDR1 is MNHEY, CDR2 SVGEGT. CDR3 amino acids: CASSLPSGGADTQYF. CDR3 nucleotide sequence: TGTGCCAGCAGTTTGCCTAGCGGGGGGGCAGATACGCAGTATTTT.

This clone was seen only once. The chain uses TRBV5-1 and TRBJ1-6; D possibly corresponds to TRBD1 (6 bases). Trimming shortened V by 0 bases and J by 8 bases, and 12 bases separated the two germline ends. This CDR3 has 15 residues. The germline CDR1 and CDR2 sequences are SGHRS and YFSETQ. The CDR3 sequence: CASSLAAGDYSPLHF. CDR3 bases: TGCGCCAGCAGCTTGGCGGCAGGGGACTATTCACCCCTCCACTTT.

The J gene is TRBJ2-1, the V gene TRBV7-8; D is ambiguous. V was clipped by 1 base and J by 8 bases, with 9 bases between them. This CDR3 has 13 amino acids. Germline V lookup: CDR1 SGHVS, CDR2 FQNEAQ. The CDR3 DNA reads TGTGCCAGCAGCTTAGTTTCCGGATATGAGCAGTTCTTC. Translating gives CASSLVSGYEQFF.

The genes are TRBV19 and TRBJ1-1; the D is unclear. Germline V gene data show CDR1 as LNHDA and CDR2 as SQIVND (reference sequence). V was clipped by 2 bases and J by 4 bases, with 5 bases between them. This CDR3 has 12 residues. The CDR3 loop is CASSIRPTEAFF. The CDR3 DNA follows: TGTGCCAGTAGTATACGCCCCACTGAAGCTTTCTTT. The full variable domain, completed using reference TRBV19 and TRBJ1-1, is DGGITQSPKYLFRKEGQNVTLSCEQNLNHDAMYWYRQDPGQGLRLIYYSQIVNDFQKGDIAEGYSVSREKKESFPLTVTSAQKNPTAFYLCASSIRPTEAFFGQGTRLTVV.

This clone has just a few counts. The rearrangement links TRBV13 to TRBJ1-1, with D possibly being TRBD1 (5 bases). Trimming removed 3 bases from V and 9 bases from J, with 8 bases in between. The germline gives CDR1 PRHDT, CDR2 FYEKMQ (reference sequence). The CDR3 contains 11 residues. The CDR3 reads CASSLTAQAFF. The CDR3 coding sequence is TGTGCCAGCAGCTTGACAGCTCAAGCTTTCTTT.

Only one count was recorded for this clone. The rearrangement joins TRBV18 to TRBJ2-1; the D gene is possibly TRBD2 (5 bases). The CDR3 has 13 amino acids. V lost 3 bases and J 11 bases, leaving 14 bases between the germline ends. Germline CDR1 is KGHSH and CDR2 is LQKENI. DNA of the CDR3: TGTGCCAGCTCACCCGGTCGGGAAGTAAAGCAGTTCTTC. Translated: CASSPGREVKQFF.

The CDR3, as DNA: TGTGCCAGCACCCGCACCACTAATGAAAAACTGTTTTTT. Translation: CASTRTTNEKLFF. The chain combines TRBV28 with TRBJ1-4; D remains ambiguous. V shed 7 bases and J shed 2 bases, with 8 bases lying between them. This CDR3 has 13 residues. CDR1 MDHEN and CDR2 SYDVKM come from the germline V gene.

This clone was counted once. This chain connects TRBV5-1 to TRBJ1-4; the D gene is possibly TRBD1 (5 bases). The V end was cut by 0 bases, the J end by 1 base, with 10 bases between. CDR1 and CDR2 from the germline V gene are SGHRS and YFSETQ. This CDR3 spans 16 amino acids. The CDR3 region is CASSLEGDLTNEKLFF. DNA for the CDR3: TGCGCCAGCAGCTTGGAAGGGGATTTAACTAATGAAAAACTGTTTTTT.

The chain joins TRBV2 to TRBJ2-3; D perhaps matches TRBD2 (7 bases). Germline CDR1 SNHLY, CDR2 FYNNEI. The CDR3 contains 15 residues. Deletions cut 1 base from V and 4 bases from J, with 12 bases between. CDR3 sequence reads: CASSEVGGPADTQYF. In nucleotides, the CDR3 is TGTGCCAGCAGTGAAGTGGGGGGGCCCGCAGATACGCAGTATTTT.

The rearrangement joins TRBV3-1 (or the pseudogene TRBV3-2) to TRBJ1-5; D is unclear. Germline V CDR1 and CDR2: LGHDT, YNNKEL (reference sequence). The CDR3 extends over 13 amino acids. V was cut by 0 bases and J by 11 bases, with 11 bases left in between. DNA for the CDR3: TGTGCCAGCAGCCAAGACCCCGGACGGGCCCAGCATTTT. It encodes CASSQDPGRAQHF.

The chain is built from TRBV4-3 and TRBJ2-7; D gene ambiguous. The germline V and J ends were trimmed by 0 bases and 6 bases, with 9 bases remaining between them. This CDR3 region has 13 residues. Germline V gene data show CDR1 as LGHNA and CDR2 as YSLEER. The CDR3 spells CASSQDGRSEQYF. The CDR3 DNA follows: TGCGCCAGCAGCCAAGATGGGCGGTCCGAGCAGTACTTC.